The next 27 T cell receptor beta chains were all read from a single sample in a study of blood T cell repertoires in COVID-19. Using immunoSEQ multiplex PCR, the repertoire was profiled, and TCRdb retains in-frame clones only, with some absent. The table shows about 140,000 clones, with roughly 78% occurring only once. Sequencing used peripheral blood. The receptor source for this set is a man aged 60 to 69 with acute or convalescent COVID-19.

V and J are TRBV6-2 or TRBV6-3 and TRBJ2-7; TRBD2 is a possible D gene (6 bases). This CDR3 has 13 residues. Trimming cost V 2 bases and J 9 bases, with 14 bases left between them. CDR1 and CDR2 (germline): MNHEY, SVGEGT. As DNA, the CDR3 is TGTGCCAGCAGTTACGCGGACGGGAGATTGCAGTACTTC. Translating gives CASSYADGRLQYF.

The chain couples TRBV28 to TRBJ2-3; maybe TRBD2 (6 bases). Germline CDR1 MDHEN, CDR2 SYDVKM. Trimming left V 5 bases short and J 8 bases short, with 11 bases between. The CDR3 runs to 12 residues. This chain's CDR3 is CASSPLGSTQYF. The CDR3 nucleotides read TGTGCCAGCAGTCCCCTCGGGAGTACGCAGTATTTT.

The chain couples TRBV5-6 to TRBJ2-7, with TRBD2 matching 7 bases. The CDR3 sequence is 15 residues long. The V segment lost 0 bases and the J segment 5 bases; nucleotides outside the gene matches: 8. Germline loops: CDR1 SGHDT, CDR2 YYEEEE. The CDR3, as DNA: TGTGCCAGCAGCTTGGGGCGCGGGAGTGCCCACGAGCAGTACTTC. This codes for CASSLGRGSAHEQYF.

This clone was found a few times. The chain recombines TRBV6-2 or TRBV6-3 with TRBJ2-1, with 12 positions matching TRBD2. The CDR3 is 17 residues long. Germline CDR1 MNHEY, CDR2 SVGEGT. After removal of 5 bases from V and 3 bases from J, the junction contained 8 bases not matched to a gene. CDR3 protein: CASSPRTSGTLYNEQFF. As DNA, the CDR3 is TGTGCCAGCAGTCCCCGGACTAGCGGGACCCTCTACAATGAGCAGTTCTTC.

The gene calls are TRBV2 and TRBJ1-2; D uncertain. CDR1 is SNHLY, CDR2 FYNNEI, per germline. This CDR3 is 15 amino acids long. Trimming pared 8 bases from V and 0 bases from J, leaving 16 bases between. CDR3 loop: CASFEGSLANYGYTF. CDR3 nucleotides: TGTGCCAGCTTCGAGGGTTCCCTTGCTAACTATGGCTACACCTTC.

The J gene is TRBJ1-1, the V gene TRBV7-2, with 11 nucleotides matching TRBD1. With V trimmed by 7 bases and J by 4 bases, 8 bases remained unmatched. From germline, CDR1 is SGHTA and CDR2 FQGNSA. CDR3 length equals 15 residues. CDR3 DNA: TGTGCCAGCACCGAGGGGGGGACAGGGGGCACTGAAGCTTTCTTT. Protein product: CASTEGGTGGTEAFF.

The chain couples TRBV30 to TRBJ2-3; TRBD1 matches 10 bases. CDR1 GTSNPN and CDR2 SVGIG come from the germline V gene (reference sequence). CDR3 length: 13 residues. The V gene end was trimmed by 7 bases and the J gene end by 7 bases; junction bases not matched to a gene: 8. The CDR3 loop reads CASPGQGFNTQYF. The DNA for the CDR3 is TGTGCCTCGCCGGGACAGGGGTTTAATACGCAGTATTTT.

The chain uses TRBV5-5 and TRBJ2-3; D uncertain. The CDR3 consists of 15 residues. Trimming removed 2 bases at V and 4 bases at J, with 14 bases between. Germline CDR1 is SGHKS and CDR2 is YYEKEE (reference sequence). The CDR3 loop reads CASSFPLEAADTQYF. The CDR3 DNA reads TGTGCCAGCAGCTTCCCCCTAGAGGCCGCAGATACGCAGTATTTT.

The V call is TRBV9, the J call TRBJ2-2; D call uncertain. Germline V gene sequence: CDR1 SGDLS, CDR2 YYNGEE. CDR3 length equals 16 residues. The ends were cut back, 0 bases at V and 1 base at J, with 10 bases in the middle. CDR3 DNA: TGTGCCAGCAGCGTAGGCCGCGCGCAGAACACCGGGGAGCTGTTTTTT. It translates to CASSVGRAQNTGELFF.

The V and J genes are TRBV10-1 and TRBJ2-1, with 11 bases aligning to TRBD2. Germline CDR1 and CDR2: WNHNN and SYGVQD (reference sequence). V gave up 7 bases and J gave up 3 bases; unmatched junction bases: 2. The CDR3 has 14 amino acids. The CDR3 region is CASKGTSGYNEQFF. CDR3 in DNA: TGCGCCAGCAAGGGGACTAGCGGCTACAATGAGCAGTTCTTC.

The rearrangement uses TRBV19 and TRBJ1-1; 7 nucleotides line up with TRBD1. This CDR3 has 15 amino acids. Germline CDR1 and CDR2: LNHDA and SQIVND (reference sequence). J lost 3 bases, V lost 3 bases, and 7 bases had no gene match. As DNA, the CDR3 is TGTGCCAGTAGTATCACTCCTCAGGGGGACACTGAAGCTTTCTTT. Its protein product is CASSITPQGDTEAFF.

The gene calls are TRBV19 and TRBJ1-6; 10 bases fit TRBD1. The V and J ends lost 0 bases and 8 bases, in that order; junction bases with no gene match: 1. The CDR3 has 15 residues. The germline V gene encodes CDR1 LNHDA and CDR2 SQIVND (reference sequence). The CDR3 is CASSIDGQGDSPLHF. Here the CDR3 DNA reads TGTGCCAGTAGTATAGACGGACAGGGGGATTCACCCCTCCACTTT.

The rearrangement links TRBV28 to TRBJ1-5, with D uncertain. The V gene's germline CDR1 is MDHEN and CDR2 SYDVKM. This CDR3 spans 15 amino acids. V lost 8 bases and J 0 bases, leaving 14 bases between the germline ends. The CDR3 loop reads CASSILGNSNQPQHF. In DNA form, the CDR3 reads TGTGCCAGCTCCATCCTGGGCAATAGCAATCAGCCCCAGCATTTT.

This rearrangement joins TRBV7-8 to TRBJ1-5; 8 bases match TRBD1. In germline, CDR1 is SGHVS, CDR2 FQNEAQ. Trimming cost V 3 bases and J 0 bases; bases outside gene matches: 10. The CDR3 is 18 amino acids. The CDR3, as DNA: TGTGCCAGCAGCTTGGCGGGACAGGCGGGGTATAGCAATCAGCCCCAGCATTTT. Protein sequence: CASSLAGQAGYSNQPQHF. The full variable domain, in which reference TRBV7-8 and TRBJ1-5 provide the parts outside the CDR3, is GAGVSQSPRYKVAKRGQDVALRCDPISGHVSLFWYQQALGQGPEFLTYFQNEAQLDKSGLPSDRFFAERPEGSVSTLKIQRTQQEDSAVYLCASSLAGQAGYSNQPQHFGDGTRLSIL.

This clone appeared once. The rearrangement joins TRBV5-6 to TRBJ1-5; D is possibly TRBD1 (5 bases). The ends were cut back, 4 bases at V and 4 bases at J, with 21 bases in the middle. The length of the CDR3 is 17 residues. Germline assignment: CDR1 SGHDT and CDR2 YYEEEE. The CDR3 spells CASSRRGQGGGNQPQHF. In DNA form, the CDR3 reads TGTGCCAGCAGCCGGAGGGGCCAGGGTGGAGGAAATCAGCCCCAGCATTTT. Full variable domain (missing parts from reference TRBV5-6 and TRBJ1-5): DAGVTQSPTHLIKTRGQQVTLRCSPKSGHDTVSWYQQALGQGPQFIFQYYEEEERQRGNFPDRFSGHQFPNYSSELNVNALLLGDSALYLCASSRRGQGGGNQPQHFGDGTRLSIL.

The V and J genes are TRBV7-3 and TRBJ2-1; 13 positions agree with TRBD2. Germline V gene sequence: CDR1 SGHTA, CDR2 FQGTGA. Trimming at V came to 5 bases and at J to 4 bases, leaving 8 bases not matched to a gene. This CDR3 spans 17 amino acids. Here the CDR3 DNA reads TGTGCCAGCAGCCTTACCCGACTAGCGGGGGGATACAATGAGCAGTTCTTC. It is translated as CASSLTRLAGGYNEQFF.

This sequence joins TRBV5-6 and TRBJ2-5; 7 bases map to TRBD2. With V trimmed by 4 bases and J by 2 bases, 2 bases remained unmatched. CDR3 length: 13 residues. The germline CDR1 and CDR2 sequences are SGHDT and YYEEEE. In DNA form, the CDR3 reads TGTGCCAGCAGCGCGGGACTACAAGAGACCCAGTACTTC. Protein: CASSAGLQETQYF. The entire variable domain, with the rest obtained from reference TRBV5-6 and TRBJ2-5, is as follows: DAGVTQSPTHLIKTRGQQVTLRCSPKSGHDTVSWYQQALGQGPQFIFQYYEEEERQRGNFPDRFSGHQFPNYSSELNVNALLLGDSALYLCASSAGLQETQYFGPGTRLLVL.

This chain joins TRBV13 and TRBJ1-5; D possibly corresponds to TRBD1 (6 bases). V was pared by 0 bases and J by 7 bases, with 13 bases between. Germline CDR1 reads PRHDT; CDR2 reads FYEKMQ (reference sequence). The CDR3 spans 15 residues. This chain's CDR3 is CASSLGGPGDQPQHF. CDR3 sequence (DNA): TGTGCCAGCAGCTTAGGTGGGCCAGGGGACCAGCCCCAGCATTTT.

This rearrangement joins TRBV5-1 to TRBJ2-7, with D tentatively TRBD2 (6 bases). Trimming pared 1 base from V and 2 bases from J, leaving 13 bases between. The CDR3 is 15 residues long. Germline V gene sequence: CDR1 SGHRS, CDR2 YFSETQ. This CDR3 reads CASSLLSSGAYEQYF. The CDR3 DNA reads as TGCGCCAGCAGCTTGCTTTCGTCGGGGGCCTACGAGCAGTACTTC.

This clone has only a few counts. The chain employs TRBV2 and TRBJ1-4; D possibly corresponds to TRBD1 (5 bases). The CDR3 runs to 16 residues. Germline V gives CDR1 SNHLY, CDR2 FYNNEI. The V end was cut by 4 bases, the J end by 2 bases, with 14 bases between. The CDR3 DNA sequence: TGTGCCAGCAGTGTTAAGGGGCAGGGCACTAATGAAAAACTGTTTTTT. This codes for CASSVKGQGTNEKLFF.

J is TRBJ2-7 and V is TRBV7-2; D not resolved. Trimming cost V 5 bases and J 6 bases, with 8 bases left between them. CDR1 is SGHTA, CDR2 FQGNSA, per germline. This CDR3 is 11 amino acids long. Written as DNA, the CDR3 is TGTGCCAGCAGCCTCGTCTCCGAGCAGTACTTC. It is translated as CASSLVSEQYF.

The chain joins TRBV12-3 or TRBV12-4 to TRBJ1-1; 10 bases are a match to TRBD1. The CDR3 is made up of 13 amino acids. V dropped 5 bases and J dropped 5; count of bases not matched to a gene: 2. The CDR3 is CASSPDRGTEAFF. The CDR3 nucleotides read TGTGCCAGCAGTCCGGACAGGGGGACTGAAGCTTTCTTT.

J is TRBJ2-3 and V is TRBV9; D is possibly TRBD2 (5 bases). Germline lookup yields CDR1 SGDLS and CDR2 YYNGEE. The CDR3 is made up of 15 amino acids. V lost 3 bases, J lost 5 bases, and 16 bases lay in between. The CDR3 DNA reads as TGTGCCAGCAGCGCCTCCGGACTCCCAGTAGATACGCAGTATTTT. Translated, it gives CASSASGLPVDTQYF.

The rearrangement joins TRBV19 to TRBJ2-1; D gene ambiguous. CDR3 length: 14 residues. Germline CDR1 LNHDA, CDR2 SQIVND (reference sequence). The V gene lost 4 bases and the J gene lost 6 bases, with 13 bases spanning the gap. The CDR3 nucleotides read TGTGCCAGTAGTAGGGTGGCGGCCTCCAATGAGCAGTTCTTC. Residues: CASSRVAASNEQFF.

The V and J genes are TRBV18 and TRBJ1-5; 7 nucleotides align to TRBD1. This CDR3 region has 16 residues. Germline trimming cut 1 base from V and 2 bases from J; bases unmatched to any gene: 5. CDR1 is KGHSH and CDR2 is LQKENI in the germline V gene. Written as DNA, the CDR3 is TGTGCCAGCTCACCACAGCAGGGGGGCGGCAATCAGCCCCAGCATTTT. It yields the protein CASSPQQGGGNQPQHF.

The chain combines TRBV7-2 with TRBJ2-2; 7 nucleotides line up with TRBD2. From germline, CDR1 is SGHTA and CDR2 FQGNSA. The CDR3 spans 15 residues. With V trimmed by 3 bases and J by 4 bases, 5 bases remained unmatched. The CDR3 sequence is CASSLGGNPTGELFF. CDR3 coding DNA: TGTGCCAGCAGCTTGGGGGGGAACCCCACCGGGGAGCTGTTTTTT. Full variable domain (rest looked up from reference TRBV7-2 and TRBJ2-2): GAGVSQSPSNKVTEKGKDVELRCDPISGHTALYWYRQSLGQGLEFLIYFQGNSAPDKSGLPSDRFSAERTGGSVSTLTIQRTQQEDSAVYLCASSLGGNPTGELFFGEGSRLTVL.

This clone was recorded a few times. The V call is TRBV2, the J call TRBJ1-5; the match to TRBD1 covers 12 bases. The CDR3 covers 15 residues. The V gene's germline CDR1 is SNHLY and CDR2 FYNNEI. Trimming removed 6 bases from V and 3 bases from J; junction bases left unmatched: 3. The CDR3 here is CASRGTGGYNQPQHF. In DNA form, the CDR3 reads TGTGCCAGCAGAGGGACAGGGGGCTACAATCAGCCCCAGCATTTT.